This TCR beta chain was documented in a study of Graves' ophthalmopathy and Graves' hyperthyroidism. RNA transcripts were the template, and TCR beta CDR3 regions were amplified from them. HTBI primers primed a first-round RT-PCR, and a second-round multiplex PCR followed. From the multiplex PCR reads, TCRdb called clonotypes with MiXCR, one entry per CDR3 protein. Found here are over a million distinct CDR3 sequences, less than 45% of them singletons; the top ten hold around 10%. This clonotype appeared many times. Germline V gene sequence: CDR1 SGHDN, CDR2 FVKESK. V dropped 1 base and J dropped 0 bases, with 13 bases sitting between them. The CDR3 consists of 18 residues.

The sample comprised peripheral blood or thyroid tissue (not recorded which). This chain uses TRBV14 with TRBJ1-6; D unresolved. The receptor comes from an adult man with Graves' hyperthyroidism. The CDR3 nucleotides read TGTGCCAGCAGCCAAGTACCCAGAAAAGACTCCTATAATTCACCCCTCCACTTT. Residues: CASSQVPRKDSYNSPLHF.